Presented here are 24 T cell receptor beta chains from one specimen sequenced in a study of control samples from healthy donors and cancer patients. Only in-frame clones appear in the TCRdb table, and some are missing; sequencing was by immunoSEQ multiplex PCR. The table records some 170,000 clones, about 95% of them present only once. The sample consisted of PBMCs. The source is a man aged 55 to 69 with colorectal cancer.

The chain has TRBV7-6 and TRBJ1-5; 12 bases fit TRBD1. Trimming took 4 bases from V and 3 from J; bases not matched to a gene: 7. This CDR3 is 17 amino acids long. Looked up from germline, CDR1 is SGHVS and CDR2 is FNYEAQ. The CDR3 here is CASSYSGTGGFNQPQHF. CDR3 sequence (DNA): TGTGCCAGCAGCTACAGCGGGACAGGGGGCTTCAATCAGCCCCAGCATTTT.

The chain is built from TRBV2 and TRBJ2-7; TRBD1 agrees at 8 bases. The CDR3 is 14 residues long. In germline, CDR1 is SNHLY, CDR2 FYNNEI. Trimming cost V 4 bases and J 7 bases; bases outside gene matches: 9. The CDR3 protein is CASSVQGVSGEQYF. The DNA of the CDR3 is TGTGCCAGCAGTGTACAGGGGGTGTCCGGAGAGCAGTACTTC.

The chain is built from TRBV4-3 and TRBJ1-1, with D unclear. Germline loops: CDR1 LGHNA, CDR2 YSLEER. Trimming shortened V by 0 bases and J by 6 bases, and 20 bases separated the two germline ends. This CDR3 is built from 17 residues. The CDR3 nucleotides are TGCGCCAGCAGCCAAGAAATCTCCTCTTACGAACATGCTGAAGCTTTCTTT. Its protein product is CASSQEISSYEHAEAFF.

The chain combines TRBV19 with TRBJ2-3; D possibly corresponds to TRBD1 (7 bases). Germline lookup yields CDR1 LNHDA and CDR2 SQIVND (reference sequence). CDR3 length: 15 residues. Trimming took off 0 bases at V and 5 bases at J, with 12 bases between the two ends. This chain's CDR3 is CASSIEGGGVDTQYF. The CDR3 region has the DNA TGTGCCAGTAGTATAGAAGGGGGCGGGGTAGATACGCAGTATTTT.

This chain connects TRBV6-6 to TRBJ1-6, with 11 bases that match TRBD1. The CDR3 totals 15 residues. The J segment lost 9 bases and the V segment lost 2 bases, leaving 3 bases of the junction unmatched. CDR1 is MNHNY, CDR2 SVGAGI, per germline (reference sequence). CDR3 DNA sequence: TGTGCCAGCAGTTACGAGGGACAGGGGGTTTCACCCCTCCACTTT. Residues: CASSYEGQGVSPLHF.

The chain's CDR3 is CASSVGGSGEQYF. The CDR3 DNA is TGTGCCAGCAGCGTAGGAGGTTCTGGCGAGCAGTACTTC. The V gene is TRBV9, the J gene TRBJ2-7, with D unclear. The germline V and J ends were trimmed by 0 bases and 6 bases, with 10 bases remaining between them. From germline, CDR1 is SGDLS and CDR2 YYNGEE. The CDR3 spans 13 residues.

The rearrangement joins TRBV19 to TRBJ1-4; 9 bases are shared with TRBD1. There are 15 residues in the CDR3. V was pared by 5 bases and J by 4 bases, with 5 bases of the junction left unmatched. The V gene's germline CDR1 is LNHDA and CDR2 SQIVND (reference sequence). DNA of the CDR3: TGTGCCAGTAGTCCCGAGGGACAGGGTAATGAAAAACTGTTTTTT. This sequence encodes CASSPEGQGNEKLFF.

The gene calls are TRBV7-2 and TRBJ1-5; no reliable D call. CDR1 SGHTA and CDR2 FQGNSA come from the germline V gene. V was pared by 5 bases and J by 7 bases, with 9 bases between. This CDR3 spans 12 amino acids. CDR3 nucleotides: TGTGCCAGCAGCGGAAACGGGCAGCCCCAGCATTTT. Amino acids: CASSGNGQPQHF.

The CDR3 loop reads CATSASGGLTYEQYF. The CDR3 nucleotides are TGTGCCACCTCCGCTAGCGGGGGACTTACCTACGAGCAGTACTTC. The V gene is TRBV7-2, the J gene TRBJ2-7, with 10 bases that match TRBD2. J was trimmed by 2 bases and V by 10 bases; bases with no gene match: 11. Germline assignment: CDR1 SGHTA and CDR2 FQGNSA. The CDR3 covers 15 residues.

The rearrangement links TRBV5-1 to TRBJ2-5; 12 bases are shared with TRBD2. Looked up from germline, CDR1 is SGHRS and CDR2 is YFSETQ. The CDR3 totals 14 residues. With V trimmed by 4 bases and J by 3 bases, 1 base remained unmatched. The CDR3 is CASSPSGGEETQYF. CDR3 DNA: TGCGCCAGCAGCCCTAGCGGGGGGGAAGAGACCCAGTACTTC. Filled out from reference TRBV5-1 and TRBJ2-5, the complete variable domain reads KAGVTQTPRYLIKTRGQQVTLSCSPISGHRSVSWYQQTPGQGLQFLFEYFSETQRNKGNFPGRFSGRQFSNSRSEMNVSTLELGDSALYLCASSPSGGEETQYFGPGTRLLVL.

CDR3 in DNA: TGTGCCAGTAGTCCCGGACTAGCGGGGACTTACGAGCAGTACTTC. Its protein product is CASSPGLAGTYEQYF. The chain has TRBV19 and TRBJ2-7, with TRBD2 identical over 12 bases. Germline assignment: CDR1 LNHDA and CDR2 SQIVND (reference sequence). The CDR3 spans 15 residues. Losses at the gene ends were 5 bases for V and 4 bases for J; bases not matched to a gene: 6.

The chain links TRBV7-9 to TRBJ2-7; D is undetermined. Germline V lookup: CDR1 SEHNR, CDR2 FQNEAQ (reference sequence). The CDR3 totals 12 residues. Deletions cut 5 bases from V and 9 bases from J, with 14 bases between. This chain's CDR3 is CASSRLTSGQYF. The CDR3 nucleotides read TGTGCCAGCAGCCGTTTGACCTCTGGGCAGTACTTC.

This chain uses TRBV6-1 with TRBJ2-7; either TRBD1 or TRBD2 may fit D (7 bases each). Germline CDR1 reads MNHNS; CDR2 reads SASEGT. The CDR3 sequence is 14 residues long. V lost 3 bases, J lost 2 bases, and 11 bases lay in between. CDR3 DNA sequence: TGTGCCAGCAGTGACAGGGGGGGTCCCTACGAGCAGTACTTC. This codes for CASSDRGGPYEQYF.

This clone was detected only once. The chain is built from TRBV15 and TRBJ1-5; tentatively, D is TRBD1 (6 bases). The V end lost 1 base, the J end lost 2 bases, and 12 bases lay between the germline ends. This CDR3 contains 16 residues. Per the germline V gene, CDR1 is LNHNV and CDR2 is YYDKDF (reference sequence). CDR3 region: CATSRVRGAGNQPQHF. The CDR3 coding sequence is TGTGCCACCAGCAGAGTTAGGGGGGCGGGCAATCAGCCCCAGCATTTT.

The chain links TRBV24-1 to TRBJ2-5, with D unclear. The CDR3 runs 15 residues. V dropped 0 bases and J dropped 2 bases, with 9 bases sitting between them. CDR1 is KGHDR and CDR2 is SFDVKD in the germline V gene. CDR3 amino acids: CATSDLTDPQETQYF. Here the CDR3 DNA reads TGTGCCACCAGTGATTTGACAGACCCTCAAGAGACCCAGTACTTC.

This chain connects TRBV4-1 to TRBJ1-2, with TRBD1 matching over 9 bases. Germline lookup yields CDR1 MGHRA and CDR2 YSYEKL. The CDR3 contains 16 residues. Unmatched junction bases numbered 6, after V lost 4 bases and J lost 0 bases. The CDR3 protein is CASSPRTGEANYGYTF. In DNA, the CDR3 is TGCGCCAGCAGCCCTCGGACAGGGGAAGCTAACTATGGCTACACCTTC.

The V and J genes are TRBV9 and TRBJ2-2; TRBD1 matches at 9 bases. V gave up 2 bases and J gave up 1 base; unmatched junction bases: 18. The CDR3 spans 21 residues. Germline lookup yields CDR1 SGDLS and CDR2 YYNGEE. As DNA, the CDR3 is TGTGCCAGCAGCGTCAGCACCCCCTCGGGATGGGACAGGGTGAACACCGGGGAGCTGTTTTTT. Translated: CASSVSTPSGWDRVNTGELFF.

The gene calls are TRBV12-3 or TRBV12-4 and TRBJ2-7; unclear D gene. Trimming took 11 bases from V and 2 from J, leaving 16 bases between them. The CDR3 contains 13 residues. The CDR3 region has the DNA TGTGCCGGAACACTTCTTAGGGCCTACGAGCAGTACTTC. Amino acid sequence: CAGTLLRAYEQYF.

V is TRBV30 and J is TRBJ2-2; D may be TRBD2 (6 bases). V was shortened by 8 bases and J by 0 bases, with 13 bases between the two germline ends. Per the germline V gene, CDR1 is GTSNPN and CDR2 is SVGIG (reference sequence). The CDR3 covers 14 residues. The CDR3 nucleotides are TGTGCCGGAACGGGACTGTCGAACACCGGGGAGCTGTTTTTT. Its protein is CAGTGLSNTGELFF.

This clone showed up just once. This sequence joins TRBV29-1 and TRBJ2-6, with TRBD1 matching 10 bases. The CDR3 loop spans 15 amino acids. V trimming: 6 bases; J trimming: 0 bases; junction bases outside the gene matches: 2. In germline, CDR1 is SQVTM, CDR2 ANQGSEA. The CDR3 DNA follows: TGCAGCGTCGGACAGGGGGTCTCTGGGGCCAACGTCCTGACTTTC. It specifies CSVGQGVSGANVLTF.

The chain recombines TRBV9 with TRBJ2-1, with D possibly matching TRBD1 (6 bases). Trimming took off 3 bases at V and 10 bases at J, with 11 bases between the two ends. This CDR3 is built from 12 residues. Germline CDR1 SGDLS, CDR2 YYNGEE. The CDR3 DNA reads as TGTGCCAGCAGCGCGTACGGACAGGAGCAGTTCTTC. Its translation is CASSAYGQEQFF.

The DNA for the CDR3 is TGCAGCGCCTGGACAGCTAGCACAGATACGCAGTATTTT. This sequence encodes CSAWTASTDTQYF. The rearrangement links TRBV29-1 to TRBJ2-3, with D tentatively TRBD1 (6 bases). The CDR3 spans 13 residues. Germline CDR1 reads SQVTM; CDR2 reads ANQGSEA. Trimming took off 7 bases at V and 0 bases at J, with 11 bases between the two ends.

The rearrangement links TRBV6-1 to TRBJ1-5; no clear D gene. Per germline, CDR1 MNHNS and CDR2 SASEGT. The CDR3 spans 14 residues. The V end lost 3 bases, the J end lost 5 bases, and 11 bases lay between the germline ends. The CDR3 bases are TGTGCCAGCAGTGAGGCGGCAGAATATCAGCCCCAGCATTTT. It encodes CASSEAAEYQPQHF.

Written as DNA, the CDR3 is TGTGCCAGCAGCTACCCGATTAGCGACCCTAGCACAGATACGCAGTATTTT. Protein product: CASSYPISDPSTDTQYF. V gene TRBV21-1 combines with J gene TRBJ2-3; TRBD2 was called by the table and not checked on the DNA. TRBV21-1 is given as a pseudogene. CDR3 size: 17 residues.